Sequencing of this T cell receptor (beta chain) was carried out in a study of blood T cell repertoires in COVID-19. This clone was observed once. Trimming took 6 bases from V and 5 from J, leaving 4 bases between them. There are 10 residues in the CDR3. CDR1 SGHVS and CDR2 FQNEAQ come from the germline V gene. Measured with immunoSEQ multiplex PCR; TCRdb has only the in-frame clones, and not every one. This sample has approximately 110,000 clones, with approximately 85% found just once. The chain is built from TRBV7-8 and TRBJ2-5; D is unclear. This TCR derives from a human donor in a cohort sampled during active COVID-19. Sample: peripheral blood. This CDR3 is CASSIETQYF. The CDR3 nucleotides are TGTGCCAGCAGTATCGAGACCCAGTACTTC.